Presented here are 12 T cell receptor beta chains from one specimen sequenced in a study of T cell repertoires in cytomegalovirus infection. TCRdb independently ran MiXCR on the reads; one entry per CDR3 protein. The sample lists approximately 120,000 distinct CDR3 sequences, more than 30% occurring once. What these receptors recognize is not known. The source was CD8+ T cells from cultured PBMCs, collected from culture after CMV antigen stimulation. These receptors all come from a human donor in good health (CMV status not recorded). Some clones in this sample may be carry-over from other donors' samples.

This clonotype was seen repeatedly, ten times or more. The rearrangement links TRBV7-9 to TRBJ2-7; TRBD2 is a possible D gene (6 bases). There are 15 residues in the CDR3. The germline gives CDR1 SEHNR, CDR2 FQNEAQ (reference sequence). V shed 3 bases and J shed 2 bases, with 14 bases lying between them. The CDR3 bases are TGTGCCAGCAGCTTCGAGGCTAGCGCCGCCTACGAGCAGTACTTC. Translated, it gives CASSFEASAAYEQYF. The entire variable domain, with the rest obtained from reference TRBV7-9 and TRBJ2-7, is as follows: DTGVSQNPRHKITKRGQNVTFRCDPISEHNRLYWYRQTLGQGPEFLTYFQNEAQLEKSRLLSDRFSAERPKGSFSTLEIQRTEQGDSAMYLCASSFEASAAYEQYFGPGTRLTVT.

This clonotype was observed at least ten times. The chain recombines TRBV11-2 with TRBJ2-6; D is uncertain. Deletions cut 5 bases from V and 0 bases from J, with 14 bases between. The CDR3 loop spans 17 amino acids. Per germline, CDR1 SGHAT and CDR2 FQNNGV. Here the CDR3 DNA reads TGTGCCAGCAGCCAGTTGAGCCGCAGCTCTGGGGCCAACGTCCTGACTTTC. It translates to CASSQLSRSSGANVLTF. Full variable domain (missing parts from reference TRBV11-2 and TRBJ2-6): EAGVAQSPRYKIIEKRQSVAFWCNPISGHATLYWYQQILGQGPKLLIQFQNNGVVDDSQLPKDRFSAERLKGVDSTLKIQPAKLEDSAVYLCASSQLSRSSGANVLTFGAGSRLTVL.

This clonotype has a handful of counts. The junction departs from the called germline gene at one end, perhaps through a read error. V usage is TRBV7-7 and J usage is TRBJ2-5, with D perhaps TRBD2 (5 bases). The germline V gene has CDR1 SSHAT and CDR2 FNYEAQ (reference sequence). This CDR3 spans 15 amino acids. CDR3 bases: TGTGCTAGCAGCTTAGCGTTAGGAGGACAAGAGACCCAGTACTTC. This gives the protein CASSLALGGQETQYF.

The chain is built from TRBV28 and TRBJ1-2, with 10 bases aligning to TRBD1. Germline CDR1 MDHEN, CDR2 SYDVKM. V lost 6 bases to trimming and J lost 6 bases; unmatched junction nucleotides: 4. The CDR3 sequence is 13 residues long. The CDR3 protein is CASSLDRGDGYTF. In nucleotides, the CDR3 is TGTGCCAGCAGCCTGGACAGGGGGGATGGCTACACCTTC.

The chain uses TRBV6-6 and TRBJ2-1; D is unresolved. The ends were cut back, 2 bases at V and 8 bases at J, with 7 bases in the middle. The CDR3 loop spans 12 amino acids. The germline CDR1 and CDR2 sequences are MNHNY and SVGAGI (reference sequence). The CDR3 reads CASSYDGYEQFF. CDR3 in DNA: TGTGCCAGCAGTTACGACGGGTATGAGCAGTTCTTC.

This sequence joins TRBV7-9 and TRBJ1-1, with D tentatively TRBD1 (6 bases). V dropped 2 bases and J dropped 10 bases, with 20 bases sitting between them. Germline-derived CDR1 and CDR2 are SEHNR and FQNEAQ (reference sequence). This CDR3 is 15 amino acids long. The CDR3 region is CASSLLGGAFLGAFF. The CDR3, as DNA: TGTGCCAGCAGCTTACTGGGGGGGGCCTTTCTGGGAGCTTTCTTT.

This clonotype has more than one count but fewer than ten. V is TRBV10-3 and J is TRBJ2-2, with 7 bases that match TRBD2. V shed 5 bases, J shed 0 bases, and the junction held 9 bases outside the gene matches. Looked up from germline, CDR1 is ENHRY and CDR2 is SYGVKD. This CDR3 has 17 residues. Here the CDR3 reads CAISYPKAGTNTGELFF. The CDR3 DNA reads TGTGCCATCAGTTACCCTAAAGCGGGGACGAACACCGGGGAGCTGTTTTTT.

The sample holds a few counts of this clonotype. V is TRBV6-1 and J is TRBJ1-1; D is undetermined. From germline, CDR1 is MNHNS and CDR2 SASEGT. V was shortened by 6 bases and J by 1 base, with 9 bases between the two germline ends. CDR3 size: 13 residues. The CDR3 nucleotides read TGTGCCAGCAGCGGCAGAAGGAACACTGAAGCTTTCTTT. This codes for CASSGRRNTEAFF.

Turning to this clonotype: A much larger clone is a single base away; this may be a read error. The V call is TRBV2, the J call TRBJ1-6, with D unresolved. Germline V gene data show CDR1 as SNHLY and CDR2 as FYNNEI. With 8 bases removed from V and 2 bases from J, the gap between germline ends came to 13 bases. The CDR3 has 15 amino acids. As DNA, the CDR3 is TGTGCCAGCTCGGAGACTAGCACCTATAATTCACCCCTCCACTTT. Translating gives CASSETSTYNSPLHF.

The J gene is TRBJ2-5, the V gene TRBV6-6, with a tentative D call TRBD1 (6 bases). CDR3 length: 18 amino acids. Germline V gives CDR1 MNHNY, CDR2 SVGAGI (reference sequence). Trimming removed 2 bases at V and 0 bases at J, with 19 bases between. As DNA, the CDR3 is TGTGCCAGCAGTTACCCCGGGGCAGGGGCCTTGTACCAAGAGACCCAGTACTTC. Translation gives CASSYPGAGALYQETQYF.

The count of this clonotype is one. Given a much more abundant clone one base away, this may be a read error. V and J are TRBV28 and TRBJ2-3, with 7 bases fitting TRBD2. Germline values: CDR1 MDHEN, CDR2 SYDVKM. The CDR3 contains 14 residues. V shed 6 bases, J shed 1 base, and the junction held 4 bases outside the gene matches. This chain's CDR3 is CASSFAGGTDTQYF. DNA of the CDR3: TGTGCCAGCAGCTTTGCGGGGGGCACAGATACGCAGTATTTT.

This clonotype has only one observation. J is TRBJ2-3 and V is TRBV9; 9 positions match TRBD2. CDR1 and CDR2 (germline): SGDLS, YYNGEE. The CDR3 totals 18 residues. The trim removed 3 bases at V and 3 bases at J, leaving 14 bases unmatched. The DNA for the CDR3 is TGTGCCAGCAGCGCGTTACTTAGCGGGAGAAGGGGGACAGATACGCAGTATTTT. Its protein is CASSALLSGRRGTDTQYF.